This entry lists 4 T cell receptor beta chains sequenced from one sample in a study of cytomegalovirus exposure and HLA in healthy donors. Primers included in the PCR were 60 Vbeta and 13 Jbeta primers. Measured with immunoSEQ multiplex PCR; TCRdb has only the in-frame clones, and not every one. In the table there are some 170,000 clones, roughly 80% of which are singletons. Material: PBMCs. Receptors were obtained from a female donor in good health and CMV-seronegative.

The DNA for the CDR3 is TGTGCCAGCAGCTTGGGCCCCGCAGATCAAATTACAGATACGCAGTATTTT. Translated: CASSLGPADQITDTQYF. The chain links TRBV5-4 to TRBJ2-3; the D is unclear. Germline V gives CDR1 SGHNT, CDR2 YYREEE (reference sequence). The length of the CDR3 is 17 residues. V was cut by 0 bases and J by 3 bases, with 17 bases left in between.

A few counts support this clone. This chain joins TRBV4-3 and TRBJ2-4; 10 bases agree with TRBD2. There are 17 residues in the CDR3. The ends lost 0 bases at V and 6 bases at J; junction bases unmatched: 8. Germline-derived CDR1 and CDR2 are LGHNA and YSLEER. CDR3 region: CASSQEIAGGGGNIQYF. In DNA form, the CDR3 reads TGCGCCAGCAGCCAAGAGATAGCGGGAGGAGGAGGAAACATTCAGTACTTC.

The chain couples TRBV5-1 to TRBJ2-5; 7 bases align to TRBD1. TRBJ2-7 matches the DNA end more closely, so the J call is doubtful. Germline CDR1 is SGHRS and CDR2 is YFSETQ. The length of the CDR3 is 15 residues. The CDR3 loop is CASKPDRVPSYEQYF. In nucleotides, the CDR3 is TGCGCCAGCAAGCCCGACAGGGTACCCTCCTACGAGCAGTACTTC.

The chain couples TRBV7-9 to TRBJ1-3; TRBD1 matches 8 bases. Germline V gene lookup returns CDR1 SEHNR and CDR2 FQNEAQ (reference sequence). The trim removed 0 bases at V and 0 bases at J, leaving 4 bases unmatched. The CDR3 contains 17 residues. CDR3 sequence (DNA): TGTGCCAGCAGCTTAGCCGACGGACAGGGCTCTGGAAACACCATATATTTT. It translates to CASSLADGQGSGNTIYF. Drawing the rest from reference TRBV7-9 and TRBJ1-3, the complete variable domain is DTGVSQNPRHKITKRGQNVTFRCDPISEHNRLYWYRQTLGQGPEFLTYFQNEAQLEKSRLLSDRFSAERPKGSFSTLEIQRTEQGDSAMYLCASSLADGQGSGNTIYFGEGSWLTVV.